This T cell receptor beta chain was sequenced for a study of long-term antiretroviral therapy in people with HIV. Germline CDR1 and CDR2: PRHDT and FYEKMQ (reference sequence). V dropped 7 bases and J dropped 0 bases, with 7 bases sitting between them. The CDR3 totals 14 residues. The authors ran the immunoSEQ assay, v3.0, at survey level. The table came from immunoSEQ multiplex PCR; TCRdb's copy has only in-frame clones and leaves some out. Here the sample spans more than 35,000 clones, over 90% being singletons. The clonotype originates from a woman between 50 and 59 years old with HIV. J is TRBJ1-6 and V is TRBV13; D not resolved. The source material was unsorted PBMCs, sampled 3.7 years after starting antiretroviral therapy. CDR3 residues: CASTLSSYNSPLHF. In DNA, the CDR3 is TGTGCCAGCACTCTGAGCTCCTATAATTCACCCCTCCACTTT.